The present TCR beta chain was sequenced within a study of CD8+CD57+ T cells in acquired aplastic anemia. At the level of the study: CD4+ and CD8+ cells, once sorted, gave DNA averaging approximately 3 ug. CD4+ cells from healthy donors averaged about 10 million reads.

Profiling that covered TCR beta VDJ and CDR3 relied on genomic DNA as its template. A single record per CDR3 protein comes from TCRdb applying MiXCR to the reads. The sample has roughly 180,000 distinct CDR3 sequences; 35% to 50% are singletons. CDR1 SEHNR and CDR2 FQNEAQ come from the germline V gene (reference sequence). The CDR3 is made up of 13 amino acids. This clonotype was observed at least ten times. Antigen: not known. This may come from a read error, since a much larger clone is one base off. Study-level points and caveats: Patients showed no significant difference from controls in CD8+ Simpson's diversity. In common between the patients and the controls were twenty-nine CD8+ CDR3 sequences.

The chain recombines TRBV7-9 with TRBJ2-7, with D perhaps matching TRBD2 (5 bases). This receptor was identified in a human donor in good health. Sequencing was performed on sorted CD4+, CD8+, or CD8+CD57+ T cells (not recorded which) from PBMCs. The CDR3 sequence: CASGLYGTYEQYF. CDR3 nucleotides: TGTGCCAGCGGCTTATACGGGACCTACGAGCAGTACTTC.